The entry below describes one TCR beta chain. The antigen remains undetermined. The data belong to a study of blood T cells in healthy people across ages. With each sample, at least 5.5 micrograms of total RNA were extracted. This CDR3 is 13 amino acids long. Looked up from germline, CDR1 is MNHEY and CDR2 is SVGAGI. Trimming took 8 bases from V and 7 from J, leaving 15 bases between them. Regarding the study as a whole: Diversity estimated from one million T cells was considered an underestimate.

Combining a sample-barcoded 5' primer with a J-beta primer mix, a second PCR ran for about 7 to 12 cycles. Through a template-switch adaptor with 12 random nucleotides, each cDNA molecule received a tag. TCRdb itself ran the 5' RACE reads through MiXCR, one entry per CDR3 protein. The table has under 850,000 distinct CDR3 sequences, around 36% seen once. The receptor was isolated from a man younger than 35 in good health. The material sequenced was blood. This chain uses TRBV6-5 with TRBJ2-1; the D gene is possibly TRBD2 (6 bases). This chain's CDR3 is CASFRREDNEQFF. CDR3 nucleotide sequence: TGTGCCAGCTTTAGAAGGGAGGATAATGAGCAGTTCTTC.